This T cell receptor beta chain originates from a study of early T cells in non-severe SARS-CoV-2 infection. The overall study: Bulk RNA isolated from unsorted whole blood underwent sequencing; chains were not paired. Whole-study findings and limits: VDJdb matching skewed toward anti-spike CD8 responses, missing private and CD4 specificities.

Of note for this clonotype: Antigen unknown.

V was cut by 4 bases and J by 8 bases, with 19 bases left in between. The germline CDR1 and CDR2 sequences are MNHEY and SMNVEV (reference sequence). CDR3 length: 15 residues. The TCR library protocol was used to attach unique molecular identifiers. These identifiers were attached to individual cDNA molecules. TCRdb re-called the 5' RACE reads with MiXCR, one entry per CDR3 protein. Of under 95,000 distinct CDR3 sequences listed, about 15% are singletons. The receptor was derived from an adult who was a healthcare worker with PCR-confirmed SARS-CoV-2 infection or an uninfected control (not recorded which). The genes are TRBV27 and TRBJ2-3, with no clear D. The sequencing input was whole blood. CDR3 sequence: CASSSSPGFTSTQYF. In DNA form, the CDR3 reads TGTGCCAGCAGTTCCTCTCCCGGGTTCACGAGTACGCAGTATTTT.